This T cell receptor beta chain was sequenced during a study of blood T cell repertoires in COVID-19. Study-wide context: Sites in the United States, Italy and Spain provided acute and convalescent COVID-19 samples. PBMCs, B-cell-depleted T cells, or T cells provided the cDNA or gDNA that made up the material.

In the authors' workflow: It was from reference gene primer amplification that nucleated cell counts were estimated. Profiling relied on immunoSEQ multiplex PCR, and the TCRdb table lists in-frame clones only, not all of them. V and J calls and clone size are copied from that table; D and trimming were computed from the DNA. The sample holds over 25,000 clones, roughly nine tenths seen once. This CDR3 is built from 14 residues. The V gene end was trimmed by 5 bases and the J gene end by 8 bases; junction bases not matched to a gene: 11. Germline CDR1 is MNHEY and CDR2 is SMNVEV (reference sequence). The source material was peripheral blood. The chain couples TRBV27 to TRBJ1-1; 7 nucleotides align to TRBD1. The receptor's source is a man between 60 and 70 years old with acute or convalescent COVID-19. This CDR3 reads CASSPMDRRAEAFF. As DNA, the CDR3 is TGTGCCAGCAGTCCTATGGACAGGCGAGCCGAAGCTTTCTTT.